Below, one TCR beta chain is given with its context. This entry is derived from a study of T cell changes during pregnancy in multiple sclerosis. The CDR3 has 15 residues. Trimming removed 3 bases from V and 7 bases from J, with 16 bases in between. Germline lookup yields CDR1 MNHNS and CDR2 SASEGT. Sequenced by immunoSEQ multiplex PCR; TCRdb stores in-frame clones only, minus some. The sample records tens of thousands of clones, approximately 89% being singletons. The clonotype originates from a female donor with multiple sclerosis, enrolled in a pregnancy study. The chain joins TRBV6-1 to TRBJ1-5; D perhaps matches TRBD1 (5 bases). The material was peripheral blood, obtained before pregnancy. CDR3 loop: CASSEPGRVGQPQHF. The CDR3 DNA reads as TGTGCCAGCAGTGAGCCGGGCAGGGTAGGCCAGCCCCAGCATTTT.